The 13 T cell receptor beta chains given below trace back to one sample, sequenced in a study of vaccination and CD4 T cells after COVID-19. An Oncomine TCR Beta short-read assay was used to sequence the DNA from cultured CD4+ T cells. One entry per CDR3 protein results from TCRdb running MiXCR on the PCR reads. This sample has about 6,400 distinct CDR3 sequences, with 45% found just once. Their cognate antigens are unknown. Treatment in this sample: roughly 10-day PBMC culture with coronavirus spike peptide pools or control peptides (ViraFEST assay). The sequencing sample was made of CD4+ T cells from blood, cultured in vitro. These receptor sequences come from a human donor who had recovered from COVID-19.

The V call is TRBV20-1, the J call TRBJ1-2; 10 positions match TRBD1. The CDR3 loop spans 13 amino acids. Trimming at V came to 2 bases and at J to 8 bases, leaving 5 bases not matched to a gene. Germline assignment: CDR1 DFQATT and CDR2 SNEGSKA (reference sequence). The CDR3 DNA reads as TGCAGTGCTAGAAGACAGGGGGCGGAAGGCTACACCTTC. Residues: CSARRQGAEGYTF.

This clonotype appeared a single time. This chain joins TRBV6-1 and TRBJ1-1; a possible D gene is TRBD1 (6 bases). Germline V CDR1 and CDR2: MNHNS, SASEGT. The CDR3 contains 14 residues. Trimming removed 6 bases from V and 2 bases from J, with 13 bases in between. The CDR3 reads CASRTGQFNTEAFF. The CDR3 DNA follows: TGTGCCAGCAGGACAGGACAGTTTAACACTGAAGCTTTCTTT.

The chain carries TRBV7-9 and TRBJ1-6; D might be TRBD1 (5 bases). V was shortened by 6 bases and J by 7 bases, with 16 bases between the two germline ends. Per germline, CDR1 SEHNR and CDR2 FQNEAQ (reference sequence). The CDR3 contains 15 residues. CDR3 nucleotide sequence: TGTGCCAGCAGTATCGGGGGACGGAGGAATTCACCCCTCCACTTT. As protein: CASSIGGRRNSPLHF.

The CDR3 DNA reads as TGTGCCAGCTCACCACTACCGTGGGATTCACCCCTCCACTTT. As protein: CASSPLPWDSPLHF. The chain employs TRBV18 and TRBJ1-6; the D is unclear. Germline-derived CDR1 and CDR2 are KGHSH and LQKENI. Trimming removed 1 base at V and 8 bases at J, with 9 bases between. The CDR3 totals 14 residues.

This rearrangement joins TRBV5-1 to TRBJ1-2, with a weak D call TRBD1 (5 bases). V lost 4 bases to trimming and J lost 5 bases, with 12 bases between them. The CDR3 runs 13 residues. From germline, CDR1 is SGHRS and CDR2 YFSETQ. The CDR3 protein is CASSKEPGYGYTF. The CDR3 coding sequence is TGCGCCAGCAGCAAAGAGCCAGGGTATGGCTACACCTTC. Combining the CDR3 with reference TRBV5-1 and TRBJ1-2 gives the whole variable domain KAGVTQTPRYLIKTRGQQVTLSCSPISGHRSVSWYQQTPGQGLQFLFEYFSETQRNKGNFPGRFSGRQFSNSRSEMNVSTLELGDSALYLCASSKEPGYGYTFGSGTRLTVV.

Only a few counts were recorded for this clonotype. The CDR3 region has the DNA TGCAGTGCTAGAGAGGGTACCTACAATGAGCAGTTCTTC. Its protein is CSAREGTYNEQFF. The V call is TRBV20-1, the J call TRBJ2-1; D gene ambiguous. The CDR3 loop spans 13 amino acids. Germline V gene data show CDR1 as DFQATT and CDR2 as SNEGSKA (reference sequence). V dropped 0 bases and J dropped 2 bases, with 5 bases sitting between them.

This clonotype has a handful of counts. V and J are TRBV27 and TRBJ1-1; D unresolved. This CDR3 has 14 residues. V was clipped by 5 bases and J by 5 bases, with 15 bases between them. Germline CDR1 is MNHEY and CDR2 is SMNVEV (reference sequence). CDR3 sequence (DNA): TGTGCCAGCAGTCACAAGGCCCCCCCGACTGAAGCTTTCTTT. Translation gives CASSHKAPPTEAFF.

This sequence joins TRBV14 and TRBJ1-1, with D possibly TRBD1 on 6 matching bases. The CDR3 is 13 residues long. Germline CDR1 is SGHDN and CDR2 is FVKESK. Trimming shortened V by 1 base and J by 8 bases, and 11 bases separated the two germline ends. The CDR3 sequence: CASSQVDRFEAFF. The CDR3 bases are TGTGCCAGCAGCCAAGTCGACAGGTTCGAAGCTTTCTTT. Full variable domain (rest looked up from reference TRBV14 and TRBJ1-1): EAGVTQFPSHSVIEKGQTVTLRCDPISGHDNLYWYRRVMGKEIKFLLHFVKESKQDESGMPNNRFLAERTGGTYSTLKVQPAELEDSGVYFCASSQVDRFEAFFGQGTRLTVV.

The sample holds a few counts of this clonotype. This chain joins TRBV7-8 and TRBJ1-1, with D possibly being TRBD1 (5 bases). V was shortened by 4 bases and J by 8 bases, with 11 bases between the two germline ends. The CDR3 has 12 amino acids. Per germline, CDR1 SGHVS and CDR2 FQNEAQ. In nucleotides, the CDR3 is TGTGCCAGCAGCTGGGACGGGACCGAAGCTTTCTTT. Amino acids: CASSWDGTEAFF.

The gene calls are TRBV20-1 and TRBJ1-1; maybe TRBD1 (5 bases). Trimming pared 1 base from V and 1 base from J, leaving 10 bases between. This CDR3 contains 14 residues. Germline V gene data show CDR1 as DFQATT and CDR2 as SNEGSKA (reference sequence). CDR3 loop: CSARVGGGNTEAFF. For the CDR3, the DNA is TGCAGTGCTAGAGTCGGGGGGGGGAACACTGAAGCTTTCTTT.

The chain is built from TRBV11-2 and TRBJ2-4; TRBD1 agrees at 9 bases. Per the germline V gene, CDR1 is SGHAT and CDR2 is FQNNGV. The J segment lost 16 bases and the V segment lost 5 bases, leaving 12 bases of the junction unmatched. There are 13 residues in the CDR3. CDR3 nucleotides: TGTGCCAGCAGCGCACAGGGGGCTCTCCCTAGTTACTTC. Translated: CASSAQGALPSYF.

A few counts support this clonotype. This chain uses TRBV15 with TRBJ1-3; D remains ambiguous. The germline V and J ends were trimmed by 0 bases and 0 bases, with 9 bases remaining between them. The CDR3 consists of 16 residues. CDR1 and CDR2 from the germline V gene are LNHNV and YYDKDF (reference sequence). The CDR3 spells CATSRERASSGNTIYF. The CDR3 DNA is TGTGCCACCAGCAGAGAACGCGCTAGCTCTGGAAACACCATATATTTT.

This clonotype was detected only a few times. This rearrangement joins TRBV12-5 to TRBJ2-3; TRBD2 matches 10 bases. The CDR3 runs 14 residues. Trimming at V came to 1 base and at J to 6 bases, leaving 1 base not matched to a gene. From germline, CDR1 is LGHNT and CDR2 FRNRAP. The CDR3 DNA reads TGTGCTAGTGGTTTGGGGACTAGCGGCGATACGCAGTATTTT. It is translated as CASGLGTSGDTQYF.